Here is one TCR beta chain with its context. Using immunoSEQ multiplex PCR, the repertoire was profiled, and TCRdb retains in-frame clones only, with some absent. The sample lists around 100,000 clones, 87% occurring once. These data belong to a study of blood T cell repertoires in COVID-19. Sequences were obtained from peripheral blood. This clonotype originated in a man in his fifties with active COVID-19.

The CDR3 loop reads CATSLYAGNTEAFF. CDR3 DNA sequence: TGTGCCACCAGCCTATATGCGGGGAACACTGAAGCTTTCTTT. V gene TRBV15 combines with J gene TRBJ1-1; D ambiguous. The CDR3 is made up of 14 amino acids. Per the germline V gene, CDR1 is LNHNV and CDR2 is YYDKDF (reference sequence). Deletions cut 5 bases from V and 1 base from J, with 11 bases between.